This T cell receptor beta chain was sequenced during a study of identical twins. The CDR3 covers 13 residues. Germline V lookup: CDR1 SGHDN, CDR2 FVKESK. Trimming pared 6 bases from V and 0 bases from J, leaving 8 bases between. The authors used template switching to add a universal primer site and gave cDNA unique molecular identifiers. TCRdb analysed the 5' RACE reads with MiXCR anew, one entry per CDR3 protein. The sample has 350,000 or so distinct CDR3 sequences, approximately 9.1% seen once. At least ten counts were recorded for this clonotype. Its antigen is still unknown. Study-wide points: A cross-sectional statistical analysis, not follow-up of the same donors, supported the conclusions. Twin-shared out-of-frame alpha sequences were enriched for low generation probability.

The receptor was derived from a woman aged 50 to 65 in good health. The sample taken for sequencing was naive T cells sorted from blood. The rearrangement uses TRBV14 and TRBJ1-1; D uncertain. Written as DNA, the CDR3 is TGTGCCAGCAGTGAGTCCATGAACACTGAAGCTTTCTTT. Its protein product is CASSESMNTEAFF.